The clone carrying this T cell receptor beta chain was detected many times. In the authors' methods: Estimated nucleated cell counts came from reference gene primer amplification. Sequencing was performed with immunoSEQ multiplex PCR; in TCRdb, only in-frame clones are kept and a portion is missing. The DNA gave D and trimming, while V, J and clone size come from that table. The sample gives some 160,000 clones, roughly four fifths of which show up once; less than 2% is in the top ten. The data derive from a study of blood T cell repertoires in COVID-19. Across the study: PBMCs, B-cell-depleted T cells, or T cells were the source of the cDNA or gDNA that made up the material.

Germline V CDR1 and CDR2: LGHNA, YSLEER. Losses at the gene ends were 5 bases for V and 3 bases for J; bases not matched to a gene: 3. The CDR3 covers 14 residues. This chain links TRBV4-3 with TRBJ2-7; TRBD1 aligns across 11 bases. Sequencing was carried out using peripheral blood. This sequence was found in a human donor in a cohort sampled during active COVID-19. CDR3 protein: CASSAGTGGYEQYF. In nucleotides, the CDR3 is TGCGCCAGCAGCGCCGGGACAGGGGGCTACGAGCAGTACTTC.